The 31 T cell receptor beta chains reported below all come from one sample, sequenced in a study of blood T cells in healthy people across ages. Alongside a J-beta primer mix, a sample-barcoded 5' primer served in a second PCR lasting about 6 to 11 cycles. One entry per CDR3 protein results from TCRdb running MiXCR on the 5' RACE reads. Of about 1.1 million distinct CDR3 sequences in the sample, roughly two fifths were seen once. Sequenced material: blood. These receptor sequences come from a man aged 18 to 29 in good health.

This clonotype has only one observation. The gene calls are TRBV9 and TRBJ2-1; 8 nucleotides match TRBD2. Per the germline V gene, CDR1 is SGDLS and CDR2 is YYNGEE. The CDR3 is 15 amino acids. V lost 8 bases to trimming and J lost 8 bases; unmatched junction nucleotides: 15. CDR3 sequence reads: CASTLSGGAFDEQFF. CDR3 nucleotides: TGTGCCAGTACCCTCTCCGGGGGGGCGTTCGATGAGCAGTTCTTC.

Notes on this clonotype: A much more abundant neighbour one base away suggests this may be a read error. The V call is TRBV5-5, the J call TRBJ1-2, with unresolved D. CDR1 and CDR2 from the germline V gene are SGHKS and YYEKEE (reference sequence). The V and J ends lost 0 bases and 8 bases respectively, with 8 bases between them. The CDR3 runs to 12 residues. CDR3 sequence (DNA): TGTGCCAGCAGCTTGGAGGAACAGGGCTACACCTTC. Translated: CASSLEEQGYTF.

This clonotype turned up a few times. The gene calls are TRBV7-2 and TRBJ2-3; D is uncertain. The CDR3 runs to 15 residues. V was cut by 4 bases and J by 5 bases, with 16 bases left in between. Germline CDR1 and CDR2: SGHTA and FQGNSA. This CDR3 is CASSSRPYSGDTQYF. CDR3 in DNA: TGTGCCAGCAGCTCTCGGCCCTATTCGGGAGATACGCAGTATTTT.

This clonotype was seen only a few times. The chain uses TRBV29-1 and TRBJ1-4, with TRBD1 as a possible D gene (5 bases). The CDR3 is 15 residues long. Deletions cut 6 bases from V and 4 bases from J, with 18 bases between. Germline assignment: CDR1 SQVTM and CDR2 ANQGSEA. CDR3 sequence: CSVYLLGGGNEKLFF. The CDR3 DNA reads as TGCAGCGTCTATCTACTGGGGGGAGGTAATGAAAAACTGTTTTTT.

With regard to this clonotype: A single base separates this from a much larger clone, so it may be a read error. This chain connects TRBV29-1 to TRBJ1-2; TRBD1 might be the D (6 bases). With 7 bases removed from V and 6 bases from J, the gap between germline ends came to 18 bases. This CDR3 region has 13 residues. CDR1 and CDR2 from the germline V gene are SQVTM and ANQGSEA. The DNA of the CDR3 is TGCAGCGATACGACAGGCAGAGCCCATGGCTACACCTTC. Protein sequence: CSDTTGRAHGYTF.

This clonotype was observed once. The V call is TRBV6-5, the J call TRBJ1-2; D is uncertain. The V gene's germline CDR1 is MNHEY and CDR2 SVGAGI. Trimming stripped 8 bases from V and 4 bases from J, with 17 bases between. The CDR3 extends over 14 amino acids. The CDR3 loop reads CASGTSPVGYGYTF. The CDR3 DNA sequence: TGTGCCAGCGGTACATCGCCGGTGGGCTATGGCTACACCTTC.

The rearrangement links TRBV20-1 to TRBJ1-2; D gene uncertain. This CDR3 has 13 amino acids. V lost 4 bases and J lost 3, with 12 bases in between. CDR1 is DFQATT, CDR2 SNEGSKA, per germline (reference sequence). CDR3 sequence reads: CSANDPWDYGYTF. CDR3 DNA sequence: TGCAGTGCTAATGATCCTTGGGACTATGGCTACACCTTC.

V and J are TRBV20-1 and TRBJ1-5; no firm D call. CDR1 and CDR2 from the germline V gene are DFQATT and SNEGSKA (reference sequence). Between the trimmed V and J ends, which lost 0 bases and 3 bases, there was a span of 12 bases. The CDR3 is made up of 15 amino acids. The CDR3 bases are TGCAGTGCTAGAGAGGGCACTCATCTCAATCAGCCCCAGCATTTT. The encoded protein is CSAREGTHLNQPQHF.

The J gene is TRBJ2-3, the V gene TRBV20-1; 9 bases are a match to TRBD1. The CDR3 has 15 amino acids. J was trimmed by 4 bases and V by 8 bases; bases with no gene match: 13. From germline, CDR1 is DFQATT and CDR2 SNEGSKA (reference sequence). In DNA, the CDR3 is TGCAGTATGATCCGGGACAGGGAGTGGGCAGATACGCAGTATTTT. As protein: CSMIRDREWADTQYF.

CDR3 loop: CASSSGTADYNEQFF. In DNA, the CDR3 is TGTGCCAGCAGCTCCGGGACAGCGGACTACAATGAGCAGTTCTTC. V and J are TRBV7-2 and TRBJ2-1, with TRBD1 identical over 7 bases. Germline V CDR1 and CDR2: SGHTA, FQGNSA. V lost 4 bases and J lost 3; bases outside the gene matches: 6. The CDR3 extends over 15 amino acids.

This clonotype was detected once. The CDR3 DNA is TGCAGCTCTCAAGACTACAATGAGCAGTACTTC. Protein product: CSSQDYNEQYF. The chain joins TRBV29-1 to TRBJ2-1; weak D call: TRBD2 (5 bases). The closer fit of TRBJ2-7 to the DNA end suggests the J call may be wrong. Germline V gives CDR1 SQVTM, CDR2 ANQGSEA. The length of the CDR3 is 11 residues.

There are a few counts of this clonotype. The V and J genes are TRBV20-1 and TRBJ2-2, with D hard to call. Germline lookup yields CDR1 DFQATT and CDR2 SNEGSKA (reference sequence). V was shortened by 3 bases and J by 2 bases, with 10 bases between the two germline ends. The CDR3 has 14 amino acids. This CDR3 reads CSARAESNTGELFF. In nucleotides, the CDR3 is TGCAGTGCTAGGGCCGAATCCAACACCGGGGAGCTGTTTTTT.

The chain uses TRBV5-1 and TRBJ2-5; no clear D gene. Trimming took off 3 bases at V and 5 bases at J, with 8 bases between the two ends. This CDR3 spans 12 amino acids. Germline CDR1 SGHRS, CDR2 YFSETQ. The CDR3 region is CASSYLSETQYF. The DNA for the CDR3 is TGCGCCAGCAGCTATTTATCGGAGACCCAGTACTTC. Filled out from reference TRBV5-1 and TRBJ2-5, the complete variable domain reads KAGVTQTPRYLIKTRGQQVTLSCSPISGHRSVSWYQQTPGQGLQFLFEYFSETQRNKGNFPGRFSGRQFSNSRSEMNVSTLELGDSALYLCASSYLSETQYFGPGTRLLVL.

This sequence joins TRBV6-5 and TRBJ1-3; TRBD1 aligns across 8 bases. V trimming: 0 bases; J trimming: 4 bases; junction bases outside the gene matches: 5. CDR1 and CDR2 (germline): MNHEY, SVGAGI. The CDR3 has 16 residues. DNA for the CDR3: TGTGCCAGCAGTTACTCGGATGGGACAGGAGGAAACACCATATATTTT. Translation: CASSYSDGTGGNTIYF.

In nucleotides, the CDR3 is TGTGCCAGCAGCTCTCCTACTCCAGGGGGCGCGGGAGAAGCAGATACGCAGTATTTT. Translated, it gives CASSSPTPGGAGEADTQYF. The chain couples TRBV7-9 to TRBJ2-3, with D perhaps TRBD1 (8 bases). The CDR3 totals 19 residues. Germline lookup yields CDR1 SEHNR and CDR2 FQNEAQ (reference sequence). Trimming left V 4 bases short and J 4 bases short, with 27 bases between.

This sequence joins TRBV6-2 or TRBV6-3 and TRBJ2-3; 14 bases match TRBD2. The CDR3 extends over 14 amino acids. Germline V gives CDR1 MNHEY, CDR2 SVGEGT. V lost 7 bases to trimming and J lost 5 bases; unmatched junction nucleotides: 2. The CDR3, as DNA: TGTGCCAGCACCGGGACTAGCGGGGGAGATACGCAGTATTTT. Encoded protein: CASTGTSGGDTQYF.

The chain combines TRBV20-1 with TRBJ2-1; TRBD2 matches 7 bases. The germline CDR1 and CDR2 sequences are DFQATT and SNEGSKA (reference sequence). This CDR3 is 15 amino acids long. Trimming removed 4 bases from V and 3 bases from J; junction bases left unmatched: 9. As DNA, the CDR3 is TGCAGTGCTATTTTAAGCGGGGTGTACTACAATGAGCAGTTCTTC. It yields the protein CSAILSGVYYNEQFF.

The chain carries TRBV27 and TRBJ1-2, with a weak D call TRBD1 (6 bases). Germline CDR1 MNHEY, CDR2 SMNVEV (reference sequence). Trimming took off 3 bases at V and 0 bases at J, with 14 bases between the two ends. The CDR3 runs to 16 residues. The CDR3 is CASSFRGARANYGYTF. The CDR3, as DNA: TGTGCCAGCAGTTTTCGGGGGGCAAGGGCTAACTATGGCTACACCTTC.

This clonotype was detected a few times. This rearrangement joins TRBV3-1 to TRBJ2-3; the match to TRBD2 covers 7 bases. Germline-derived CDR1 and CDR2 are LGHDT and YNNKEL (reference sequence). This CDR3 comprises 16 residues. J gave up 1 base and V 5 bases, and 9 bases lay outside the gene matches. The CDR3 protein is CASSSPLGGGTDTQYF. The CDR3 coding sequence is TGTGCCAGCAGCTCCCCTTTGGGGGGGGGCACAGATACGCAGTATTTT.

The chain links TRBV27 to TRBJ2-5, with TRBD2 matching over 9 bases. The DNA end is a closer match to TRBJ2-7, so the J assignment may be wrong. Germline CDR1 MNHEY, CDR2 SMNVEV (reference sequence). This CDR3 is 19 amino acids long. The CDR3: CASSLWGGGADLPTYEQYF. In DNA, the CDR3 is TGTGCCAGCAGTTTATGGGGCGGGGGGGCTGATCTACCTACCTACGAGCAGTACTTC.

This clonotype was observed a single time. Being one base from a much bigger clone, this may be a read error. The J gene is TRBJ2-7, the V gene TRBV10-3; 8 bases align to TRBD1. V dropped 6 bases and J dropped 1; count of bases not matched to a gene: 8. There are 15 residues in the CDR3. CDR1 is ENHRY, CDR2 SYGVKD, per germline. CDR3 coding DNA: TGTGCCATCAGGGCGGGGACAGGAATGTCCTACGAGCAGTACTTC. It is translated as CAIRAGTGMSYEQYF.

This clonotype appeared a few times. The chain couples TRBV20-1 to TRBJ2-1, with 9 bases that match TRBD2. Looked up from germline, CDR1 is DFQATT and CDR2 is SNEGSKA (reference sequence). This CDR3 is 13 amino acids long. The V and J ends lost 5 bases and 13 bases, in that order; junction bases with no gene match: 12. CDR3 residues: CSAPGLAGETQFF. CDR3 sequence (DNA): TGCAGTGCTCCGGGACTAGCTGGGGAGACCCAGTTCTTC.

This clonotype turned up a few times. The rearrangement joins TRBV5-5 to TRBJ2-6; D is unresolved. V was clipped by 5 bases and J by 0 bases, with 3 bases between them. This CDR3 is 13 amino acids long. Germline CDR1 SGHKS, CDR2 YYEKEE (reference sequence). CDR3 in amino acids: CASRLSGANVLTF. For the CDR3, the DNA is TGTGCCAGCAGACTCTCTGGGGCCAACGTCCTGACTTTC.

Notes on this clonotype: At one end the junction does not follow the germline gene, possibly because of a read error. V gene TRBV4-1 combines with J gene TRBJ1-2; D is perhaps TRBD1 (5 bases). Germline V gene lookup returns CDR1 MGHRA and CDR2 YSYEKL. The CDR3 contains 17 residues. This CDR3 reads CASSQRGTGGTNYGYNF. The CDR3 DNA is TGCGCCAGCAGCCAACGAGGGACGGGGGGTACTAACTATGGCTACAACTTC.

The V and J genes are TRBV9 and TRBJ1-1; TRBD1 matches 8 bases. J lost 3 bases, V lost 3 bases, and 1 base had no gene match. The CDR3 covers 13 residues. Germline values: CDR1 SGDLS, CDR2 YYNGEE. The CDR3 nucleotides read TGTGCCAGCAGCGAACAGGGGGACACTGAAGCTTTCTTT. Translating gives CASSEQGDTEAFF. Variable domain in full (rest from reference TRBV9 and TRBJ1-1): DSGVTQTPKHLITATGQRVTLRCSPRSGDLSVYWYQQSLDQGLQFLIQYYNGEERAKGNILERFSAQQFPDLHSELNLSSLELGDSALYFCASSEQGDTEAFFGQGTRLTVV.

The genes are TRBV20-1 and TRBJ2-1; D remains unclear. The J call may be faulty, since TRBJ2-7 better matches the DNA end. CDR1 and CDR2 (germline): DFQATT, SNEGSKA (reference sequence). The CDR3 contains 13 residues. CDR3 residues: CSARDPLACEQYF. The DNA for the CDR3 is TGCAGTGCTAGAGACCCCTTAGCTTGTGAGCAGTACTTC.

This clonotype was seen only a few times. This clone may be a read error of a much larger clone one base away. The chain is built from TRBV29-1 and TRBJ2-5; D unclear. V lost 5 bases, J lost 11 bases, and 18 bases lay in between. CDR3 size: 12 residues. Germline-derived CDR1 and CDR2 are SQVTM and ANQGSEA. CDR3 DNA sequence: TGCAGCGTTCCCGAGAAGTACAATGAGCAGTACTTC. Translated, it gives CSVPEKYNEQYF.

The chain links TRBV16 to TRBJ1-1; 7 bases align to TRBD1. The CDR3 has 15 residues. Germline V gives CDR1 KGHSY, CDR2 FQNENV. Trimming cost V 2 bases and J 7 bases; bases outside gene matches: 10. The DNA of the CDR3 is TGTGCCAGCAGCCAACTGACAGGGAGAATGAGTGAAGCTTTCTTT. This sequence encodes CASSQLTGRMSEAFF.

Concerning this clonotype itself: An end of the junction differs from the germline gene, which may be a read error. The chain is built from TRBV12-3 or TRBV12-4 and TRBJ2-1; D is possibly TRBD2 (5 bases). CDR3 length equals 16 residues. CDR3 in DNA: TGTACCAGCAGTAACTACGCGGGCCCTGACTACAATGAGCAGTTCTTC. This gives the protein CTSSNYAGPDYNEQFF.

The chain employs TRBV20-1 and TRBJ2-3; 9 bases match TRBD1. Looked up from germline, CDR1 is DFQATT and CDR2 is SNEGSKA (reference sequence). V shed 3 bases and J 2 bases; nucleotides not matched to a gene: 3. The CDR3 sequence is 14 residues long. CDR3 in DNA: TGCAGTGCTAGGGGACAGGGTATCACAGATACGCAGTATTTT. Its translation: CSARGQGITDTQYF.

This clonotype was detected a few times. The chain employs TRBV20-1 and TRBJ2-3; D is uncertain. This CDR3 comprises 14 residues. Germline V gene data show CDR1 as DFQATT and CDR2 as SNEGSKA (reference sequence). The V end lost 6 bases, the J end lost 3 bases, and 16 bases lay between the germline ends. CDR3 sequence: CSAKDEFVTDTQYF. In DNA form, the CDR3 reads TGCAGTGCAAAGGACGAATTTGTGACAGATACGCAGTATTTT.